A selection of T cell receptor beta chains follows, all from one sample in a study of molecular identifiers for immune sequencing clone quantification. MiXCR was run by TCRdb on the PCR reads, yielding one entry per CDR3 protein. Altogether fewer than 10,000 distinct CDR3 sequences are present, approximately 20% being singletons, with the ten largest covering approximately 1.4%. Material: naive CD8+ T cells from blood, with Jurkat cell RNA spiked in. These receptors were collected from a human donor in good health. Some libraries in this study had Jurkat cell RNA spiked in. Both conserved end residues are part of each CDR3. A D gene is named only where the DNA matches it firmly. Rows may omit the clone size; those that give it use once, few, many or a size class.

J: TRBJ2-1
V: TRBV27
D: TRBD2
size: medium-sized
DNA: TGTGCCAGCAGTTTAACTAGCGGGGCCACCTACAATGAGCAGTTCTTC
CDR3: CASSLTSGATYNEQFF

J: TRBJ2-7
V: TRBV9
D: NA
size: many
DNA: TGTGCCAGCAGCGTAGATCATGTGACAGGCCTCTACGAGCAGTACTTC
CDR3: CASSVDHVTGLYEQYF

J: TRBJ1-2
V: TRBV29-1
D: NA
size: medium-sized
DNA: TGCAGCGTTGATTGGGAGGATTCATATGGCTACACCTTC
CDR3: CSVDWEDSYGYTF

J: TRBJ1-2
V: TRBV27
D: NA
size: many
DNA: TGTGCCAGCAGTTTTGGTGGAAACTATGGCTACACCTTC
CDR3: CASSFGGNYGYTF

J: TRBJ2-1
V: TRBV7-6
D: NA
size: many
DNA: TGTGCCAGCAGCGCGGAAGGGGGGCCCTACAATGAGCAGTTCTTC
CDR3: CASSAEGGPYNEQFF

J: TRBJ2-3
V: TRBV3-1
D: NA
size: many
DNA: TGTGCCAGCAGCCACCGGTCGAGGGGGGCCTCTTTTCAATTAAGCACAGATACGCAGTATTTT
CDR3: CASSHRSRGASFQLSTDTQYF

J: TRBJ2-3
V: TRBV6-1
D: NA
size: medium-sized
DNA: TGTGCCAGCAGGGGGGCAGGCACAGATACGCAGTATTTT
CDR3: CASRGAGTDTQYF

J: TRBJ2-7
V: TRBV12-5
D: NA
size: many
DNA: TGTGCTAGTGGTTTGGTCACAGAATACTACGAGCAGTACTTC
CDR3: CASGLVTEYYEQYF

J: TRBJ2-7
V: TRBV27
D: NA
size: many
DNA: TGTGCCAGCAGTTTATTGTGGGGGCACGAGCAGTACTTC
CDR3: CASSLLWGHEQYF

J: TRBJ2-3
V: TRBV12-5
D: TRBD2
size: medium-sized
DNA: TGTGCTAGTGGTTTGGCTGGGACTAGCGCCGAAGGGGCAGATACGCAGTATTTT
CDR3: CASGLAGTSAEGADTQYF

J: TRBJ2-5
V: TRBV18
D: NA
size: medium-sized
DNA: TGTGCCAGCTCACCCCCAGGGGGGGAGACCCAGTACTTC
CDR3: CASSPPGGETQYF

J: TRBJ1-5
V: TRBV4-3
D: NA
size: medium-sized
DNA: TGCGCCAGCAGCCAAGATTCACAGACGTTCAATCAGCCCCAGCATTTT
CDR3: CASSQDSQTFNQPQHF

J: TRBJ2-2
V: TRBV20-1
D: TRBD2
size: medium-sized
DNA: TGCAGTGCTAGTGAGGTAGCGGGAGTATGGAACACCGGGGAGCTGTTTTTT
CDR3: CSASEVAGVWNTGELFF

J: TRBJ2-1
V: TRBV6-1
D: TRBD1
size: medium-sized
DNA: TGTGCCAGCAACCCCCGGGACAGGGGGCATATGTATGAGCAGTTCTTC
CDR3: CASNPRDRGHMYEQFF

J: TRBJ2-3
V: TRBV5-1
D: NA
size: medium-sized
DNA: TGCGCCAGCAGCTTTATTCCCTCGGGGGCAGTTCCAGATACGCAGTATTTT
CDR3: CASSFIPSGAVPDTQYF

J: TRBJ2-7
V: TRBV12-3/TRBV12-4
D: TRBD1
size: many
DNA: TGTGCCAGCAGTTTAGAAGGCGGACAGGGCTATGACTACGAGCAGTACTTC
CDR3: CASSLEGGQGYDYEQYF

J: TRBJ2-7
V: TRBV23-1
D: TRBD2
size: NA
DNA: TGCGCCAGCAGTCAAATAGAGCGGGGCCCAACCCGAAGCTCCTACGAGCAGTACTTC
CDR3: CASSQIERGPTRSSYEQYF

J: TRBJ1-1
V: TRBV12-3/TRBV12-4
D: NA
size: medium-sized
DNA: TGTGCCAGCTGCGAACTGGGGGGTCGCGGCACTGAAGCTTTCTTT
CDR3: CASCELGGRGTEAFF

J: TRBJ2-2
V: TRBV27
D: NA
size: many
DNA: TGTGCCAGCAGTTACGGGAAAATACTGAACACCGGGGAGCTGTTTTTT
CDR3: CASSYGKILNTGELFF

J: TRBJ2-3
V: TRBV6-2/TRBV6-3
D: TRBD2
size: many
DNA: TGTGCCAGCGACGGGCTAGCGGGAGGAGATACGCAGTATTTT
CDR3: CASDGLAGGDTQYF

J: TRBJ2-2
V: TRBV30
D: NA
size: medium-sized
DNA: TGTGCCTGGAGTGTGACAGCCACCCACCCCGGGGAGCTGTTTTTT
CDR3: CAWSVTATHPGELFF

J: TRBJ1-1
V: TRBV4-1
D: NA
size: medium-sized
DNA: TGCGCCAGCAGCAGTGGGGGCCAGGCCCACACTGAAGCTTTCTTT
CDR3: CASSSGGQAHTEAFF

J: TRBJ1-5
V: TRBV6-2/TRBV6-3
D: NA
size: medium-sized
DNA: TGTGCCAGCAGTTTTTCCCGACAGGCTAATCAGCCCCAGCATTTT
CDR3: CASSFSRQANQPQHF

J: TRBJ2-1
V: TRBV2
D: NA
size: many
DNA: TGTGCCACGCCCGGGACTTCGGACTACAATGAGCAGTTCTTC
CDR3: CATPGTSDYNEQFF

J: TRBJ2-1
V: TRBV6-6
D: NA
size: NA
DNA: TGTGCCAGCAGTTACGGGTGGGGGAATGAGCAGTTCTTC
CDR3: CASSYGWGNEQFF

J: TRBJ2-3
V: TRBV4-3
D: NA
size: medium-sized
DNA: TGCGCCAGCAGCCAAGAGGGAAGGGGGGGTGGCTCAGATACGCAGTATTTT
CDR3: CASSQEGRGGGSDTQYF

J: TRBJ2-1
V: TRBV7-3
D: TRBD2
size: medium-sized
DNA: TGTGCCAGCAGCTCGTCTAGCGGGAGTGGAAATGAGCAGTTCTTC
CDR3: CASSSSSGSGNEQFF

J: TRBJ2-3
V: TRBV11-2
D: NA
size: medium-sized
DNA: TGTGCCAGCAGCTCGACAAGGGCGACGGATACGCAGTATTTT
CDR3: CASSSTRATDTQYF

J: TRBJ2-3
V: TRBV10-2
D: TRBD2
size: medium-sized
DNA: TGCGCCAGCAGTGGGCCGGGACTAGCGGTGGTAGATACGCAGTATTTT
CDR3: CASSGPGLAVVDTQYF

J: TRBJ2-7
V: TRBV9
D: NA
size: medium-sized
DNA: TGTGCCAGCAGCGTAAGGGACGGCGGATACTACGAGCAGTACTTC
CDR3: CASSVRDGGYYEQYF

J: TRBJ1-6
V: TRBV9
D: NA
size: many
DNA: TGTGCCAGCAGCGCCGAAGGGAGCTCCTATAATTCACCCCTCCACTTT
CDR3: CASSAEGSSYNSPLHF

J: TRBJ2-7
V: TRBV7-9
D: NA
size: many
DNA: TGTGCCAGCAGCTATAAGCAGGCCCCCTACGAGCAGTACTTC
CDR3: CASSYKQAPYEQYF